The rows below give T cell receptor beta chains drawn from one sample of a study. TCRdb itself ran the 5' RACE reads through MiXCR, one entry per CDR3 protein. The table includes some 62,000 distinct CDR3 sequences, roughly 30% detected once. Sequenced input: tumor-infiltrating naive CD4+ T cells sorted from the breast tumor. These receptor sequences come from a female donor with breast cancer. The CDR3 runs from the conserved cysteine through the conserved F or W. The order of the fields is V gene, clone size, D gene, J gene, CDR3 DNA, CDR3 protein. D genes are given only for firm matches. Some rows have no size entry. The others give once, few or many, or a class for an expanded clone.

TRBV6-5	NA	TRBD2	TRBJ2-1	TGTGCCAGCAGTTACGATAGCGGGAGGCCCTACAATGAGCAGTTCTTC	CASSYDSGRPYNEQFF
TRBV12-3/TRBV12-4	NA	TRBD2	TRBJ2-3	TGTGCCAGCAGTTACACTAGCGGGAGGACAGATACGCAGTATTTT	CASSYTSGRTDTQYF
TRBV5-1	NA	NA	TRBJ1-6	TGCGCCAGCAGCCCGGGCGGGGCAGCCAATCCACCCCTCCACTTT	CASSPGGAANPPLHF
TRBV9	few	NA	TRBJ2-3	TGTGCCAGCAGCGTACGCGGGACCTTGGGAGATACGCAGTATTTT	CASSVRGTLGDTQYF
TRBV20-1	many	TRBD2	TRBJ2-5	TGCAGTGCTAGAAACTTTAGGGAGGGAGAGACCCAGTACTTC	CSARNFREGETQYF
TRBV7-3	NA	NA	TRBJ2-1	TGTGCCAGCAGCCCACGTGAGTCTAGAGCAGGCAATGAGCAGTTCTTC	CASSPRESRAGNEQFF
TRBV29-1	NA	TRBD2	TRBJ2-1	TGCAGCGTTGGGCTAGCGGGAGGTATCTCCTACAATGAGCAGTTCTTC	CSVGLAGGISYNEQFF
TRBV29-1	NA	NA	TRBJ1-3	TGCGGCGTTGTGGACTACCGCTCTGGAAACACCATATATTTT	CGVVDYRSGNTIYF
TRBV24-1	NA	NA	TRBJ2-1	TGTGCCACCAGTGATGGGAATGAGCAGTTCTTC	CATSDGNEQFF
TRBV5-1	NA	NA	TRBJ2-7	TGCGCCAGCAGCGAGAGAATGGCAAACGAGCAGTACTTC	CASSERMANEQYF
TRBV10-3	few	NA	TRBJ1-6	TGTGCCATCAAGGCACAGCCTGATTCACCCCTCCACTTT	CAIKAQPDSPLHF
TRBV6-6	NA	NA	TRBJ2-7	TGTGCCAGCAGTCACCCAGGACTGGCATACTACGAGCAGTACTTC	CASSHPGLAYYEQYF